This TCR beta chain originates from a study of blood T cell repertoires in COVID-19. Study details: Sites across the United States, Italy and Spain contributed samples from acute and convalescent COVID-19.

Germline V CDR1 and CDR2: PRHDT, FYEKMQ (reference sequence). The CDR3 extends over 15 amino acids. V was clipped by 5 bases and J by 5 bases; unmatched bases: 8. Produced via immunoSEQ multiplex PCR; TCRdb's table is partial and in-frame only. The sample yields about 190,000 clones, about 88% seen once. Material: peripheral blood. The TCR was taken from an elderly woman with acute or convalescent COVID-19. The gene calls are TRBV13 and TRBJ2-3, with TRBD2 matching over 9 bases. CDR3 sequence (DNA): TGTGCCAGCAGCCGGGTAGCGGGAGAGGAAGATACGCAGTATTTT. Translation gives CASSRVAGEEDTQYF. The full variable domain, rest sourced from reference TRBV13 and TRBJ2-3, is AAGVIQSPRHLIKEKRETATLKCYPIPRHDTVYWYQQGPGQDPQFLISFYEKMQSDKGSIPDRFSAQQFSDYHSELNMSSLELGDSALYFCASSRVAGEEDTQYFGPGTRLTVL.